This TCR beta chain came from a study of CD8 T cells in Susac syndrome (dated by TCRdb to the late 2010s). Study-wide context: The study used repertoire sequencing to test whether antigen drove CD8+ T cell activation and differentiation in Susac syndrome. Overall study results and their limits: The number of individuals in the TCR sequencing and HLA analysis was acknowledged as relatively small.

Peripheral blood CD8+ and CD4+ T cells from healthy donors, Susac syndrome patients and multiple sclerosis patients were profiled using high-throughput TCR beta sequencing. The healthy donors served as controls matched for age and sex. Bulk CD8+ and CD4+ T cells were purified magnetically by negative isolation, whereas CD8+ TEMRA cells were enriched by FACS. Blood was collected in EDTA tubes and processed within 24 hours, with PBMCs isolated through density gradient centrifugation. PBMCs intended for TCR sequencing were cryopreserved in liquid nitrogen and were subsequently thawed in a 37 degrees C water bath. Purity of sorted or isolated CD4+, CD8+ and CD8+ TEMRA cells was at least 90%. The germline V gene sets CDR1 to KGHSH and CDR2 to LQKENI. From the cysteine through the phenylalanine, the CDR3 covers 17 amino acids. The kept DNA is CDR3 alone, 51 bases in frame from the first base. The V end gives up 3 bases and the J end 0 bases, leaving 11 bases in the junction not matched to a gene.

Of note for this clonotype: The antigen it binds to is not known. No per-base quality is available; no much larger clone lies one base away.

RNA was extracted using the RNeasy kit, and about 0.45 to 1 ug of the RNA was reverse transcribed with random hexamers. The immunoSEQ multiplex PCR assay, which covers 54 Vbeta and 13 Jbeta segments, was used to amplify TCR beta CDR3 regions. To correct PCR amplification bias, a synthetic template baseline was used for both primer optimization and computational correction. Per the authors' processing: Reads were annotated to V, D and J genes per IMGT and analyzed with immunoSEQ Analyzer, keeping only productive sequences. Clonality was calculated as one minus the Shannon entropy normalized by log2 of the number of productive unique sequences. For each patient and control, public and private clones were evaluated within the 100 most prevalent clones. Clones were defined as Susac-specific when absent from the healthy and MS cohorts, from approximately 1,100 published viral clones and from other ImmuneACCESS disease sequences. TCRdb trimmed the raw reads at Q25, called clones with MiXCR and kept productive beta chains. CDR3 protein sequences are deduplicated, and each keeps its most common genes and DNA. These V and J calls originate from TCRdb's pipeline instead of the authors' own analysis. This sample comprises over 95,000 distinct CDR3 sequences, roughly 91% of them detected only once. Together, the top ten hold more than 0.13% of the sample.

The chain is encoded by TRBV18 joined to TRBJ2-7; a stretch of 7 junction bases matches TRBD2. This clonotype was obtained from a human donor in good health. Sequencing was carried out using CD4+ T cells from PBMCs. The CDR3 corresponds to CASSPWGGRLSSYEQYF. The DNA reads as follows: TGTGCCAGCTCACCCTGGGGGGGGAGACTGAGCTCCTACGAGCAGTACTTC.